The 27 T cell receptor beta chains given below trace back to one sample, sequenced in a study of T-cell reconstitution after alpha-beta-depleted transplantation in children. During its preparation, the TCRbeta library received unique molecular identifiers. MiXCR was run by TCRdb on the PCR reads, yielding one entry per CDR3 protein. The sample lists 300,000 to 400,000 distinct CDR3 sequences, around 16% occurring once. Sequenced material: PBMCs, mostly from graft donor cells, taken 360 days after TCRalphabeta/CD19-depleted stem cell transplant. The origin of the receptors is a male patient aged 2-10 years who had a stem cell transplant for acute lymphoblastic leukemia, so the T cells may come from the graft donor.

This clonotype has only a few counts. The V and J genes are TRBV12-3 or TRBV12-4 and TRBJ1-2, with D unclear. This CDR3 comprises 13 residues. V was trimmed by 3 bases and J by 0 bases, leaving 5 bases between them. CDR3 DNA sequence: TGTGCCAGCAGTTTCCAAGCTAACTATGGCTACACCTTC. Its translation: CASSFQANYGYTF.

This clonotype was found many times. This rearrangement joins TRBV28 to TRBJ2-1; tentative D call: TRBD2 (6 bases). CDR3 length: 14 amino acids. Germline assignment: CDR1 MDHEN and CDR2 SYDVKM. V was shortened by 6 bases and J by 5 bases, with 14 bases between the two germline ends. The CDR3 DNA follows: TGTGCCAGCAGAACGGGAGTGGTGAACAATGAGCAGTTCTTC. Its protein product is CASRTGVVNNEQFF.

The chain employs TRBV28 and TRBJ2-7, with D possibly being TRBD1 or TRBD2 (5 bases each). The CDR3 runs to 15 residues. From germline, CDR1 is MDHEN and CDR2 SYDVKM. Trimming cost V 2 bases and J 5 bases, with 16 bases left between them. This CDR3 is CASSLVWVRGHEQYF. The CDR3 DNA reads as TGTGCCAGCAGTTTAGTCTGGGTACGGGGCCACGAGCAGTACTTC.

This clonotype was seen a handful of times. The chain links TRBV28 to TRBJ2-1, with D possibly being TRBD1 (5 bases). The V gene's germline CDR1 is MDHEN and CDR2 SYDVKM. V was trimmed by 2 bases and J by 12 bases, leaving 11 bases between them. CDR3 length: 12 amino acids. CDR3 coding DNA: TGTGCCAGCAGTTTACGCAGGGCGTGGCAGTTCTTC. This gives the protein CASSLRRAWQFF.

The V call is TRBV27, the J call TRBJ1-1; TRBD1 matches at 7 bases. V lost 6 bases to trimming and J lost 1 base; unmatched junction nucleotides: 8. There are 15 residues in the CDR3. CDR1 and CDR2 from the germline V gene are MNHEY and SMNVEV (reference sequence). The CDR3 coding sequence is TGTGCCAGCAGGTCTGGACAGGTTTCGAACACTGAAGCTTTCTTT. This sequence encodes CASRSGQVSNTEAFF.

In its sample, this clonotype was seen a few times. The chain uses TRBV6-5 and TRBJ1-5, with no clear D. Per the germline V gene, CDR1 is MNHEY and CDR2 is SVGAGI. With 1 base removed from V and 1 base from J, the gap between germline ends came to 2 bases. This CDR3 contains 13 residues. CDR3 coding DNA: TGTGCCAGCAGTTACTACAGCAATCAGCCCCAGCATTTT. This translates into CASSYYSNQPQHF.

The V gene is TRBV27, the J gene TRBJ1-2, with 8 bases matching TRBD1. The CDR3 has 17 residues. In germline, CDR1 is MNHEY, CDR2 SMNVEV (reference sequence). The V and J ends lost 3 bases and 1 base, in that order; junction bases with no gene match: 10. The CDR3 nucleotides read TGTGCCAGCAGTTTTACAGGGGGGCCGCTCAATAACTATGGCTACACCTTC. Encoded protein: CASSFTGGPLNNYGYTF.

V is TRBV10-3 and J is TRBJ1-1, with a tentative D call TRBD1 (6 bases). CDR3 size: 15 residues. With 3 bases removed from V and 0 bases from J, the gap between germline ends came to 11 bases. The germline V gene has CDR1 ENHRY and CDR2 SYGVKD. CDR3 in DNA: TGTGCCATCAGTGAAGGTGGACAGTTGAACACTGAAGCTTTCTTT. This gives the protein CAISEGGQLNTEAFF.

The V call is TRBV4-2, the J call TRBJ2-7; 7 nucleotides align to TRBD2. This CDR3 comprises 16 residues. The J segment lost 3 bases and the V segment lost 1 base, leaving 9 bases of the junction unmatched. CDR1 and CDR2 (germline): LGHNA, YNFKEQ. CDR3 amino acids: CASSQGRGRRDYEQYF. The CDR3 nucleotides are TGTGCCAGCAGCCAAGGTCGCGGGAGAAGGGACTACGAGCAGTACTTC.

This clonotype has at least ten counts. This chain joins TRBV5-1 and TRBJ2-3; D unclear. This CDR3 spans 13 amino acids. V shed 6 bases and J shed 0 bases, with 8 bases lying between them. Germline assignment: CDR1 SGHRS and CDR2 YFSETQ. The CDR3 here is CASNPVSTDTQYF. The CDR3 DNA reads TGCGCCAGCAACCCCGTTAGCACAGATACGCAGTATTTT.

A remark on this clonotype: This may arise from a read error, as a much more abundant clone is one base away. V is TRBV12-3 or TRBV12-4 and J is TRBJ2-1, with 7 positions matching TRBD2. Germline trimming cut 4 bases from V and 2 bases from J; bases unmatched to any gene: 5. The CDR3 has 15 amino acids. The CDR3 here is CASSSDGRPYNEQFF. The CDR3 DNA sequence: TGTGCCAGCAGTTCGGACGGGAGGCCCTACAATGAGCAGTTCTTC.

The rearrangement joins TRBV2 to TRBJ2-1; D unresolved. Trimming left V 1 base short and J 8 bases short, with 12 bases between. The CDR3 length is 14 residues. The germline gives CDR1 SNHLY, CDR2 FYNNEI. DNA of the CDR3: TGTGCCAGCAGTGAAGAAAGGTTAGTTCATGAGCAGTTCTTC. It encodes CASSEERLVHEQFF.

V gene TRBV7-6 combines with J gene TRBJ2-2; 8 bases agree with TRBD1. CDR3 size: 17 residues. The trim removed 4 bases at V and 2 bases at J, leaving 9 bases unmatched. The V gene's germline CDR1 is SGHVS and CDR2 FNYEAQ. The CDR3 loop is CASSSHATGANTGELFF. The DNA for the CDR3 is TGTGCCAGCAGCTCCCATGCGACAGGGGCTAACACCGGGGAGCTGTTTTTT.

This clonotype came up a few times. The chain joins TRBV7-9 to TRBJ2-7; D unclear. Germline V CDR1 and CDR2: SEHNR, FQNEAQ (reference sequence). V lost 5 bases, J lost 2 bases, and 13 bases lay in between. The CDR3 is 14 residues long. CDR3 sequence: CASSPRLSTYEQYF. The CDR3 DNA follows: TGTGCCAGCAGCCCCCGCCTCAGCACCTACGAGCAGTACTTC.

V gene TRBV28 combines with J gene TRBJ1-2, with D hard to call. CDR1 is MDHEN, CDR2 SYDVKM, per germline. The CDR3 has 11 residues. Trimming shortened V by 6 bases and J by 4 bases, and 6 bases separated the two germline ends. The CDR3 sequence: CASRLAYGYTF. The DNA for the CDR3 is TGTGCCAGCAGGCTTGCCTATGGCTACACCTTC.

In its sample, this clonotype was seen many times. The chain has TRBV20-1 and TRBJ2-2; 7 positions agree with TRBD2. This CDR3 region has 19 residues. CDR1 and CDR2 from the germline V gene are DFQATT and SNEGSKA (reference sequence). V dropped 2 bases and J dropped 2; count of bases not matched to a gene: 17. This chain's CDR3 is CSARFAIIIAGENTGELFF. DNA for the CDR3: TGCAGTGCTAGATTCGCCATAATAATAGCGGGCGAAAACACCGGGGAGCTGTTTTTT.

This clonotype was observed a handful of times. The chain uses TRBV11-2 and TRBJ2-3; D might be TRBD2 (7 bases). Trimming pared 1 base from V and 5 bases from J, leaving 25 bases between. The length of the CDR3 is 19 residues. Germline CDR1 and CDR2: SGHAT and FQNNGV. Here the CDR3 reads CASSLVGGSLSGFGDTQYF. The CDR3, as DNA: TGTGCCAGCAGCTTAGTTGGGGGCAGTCTTAGCGGGTTTGGAGATACGCAGTATTTT.

The CDR3 loop reads CASSPLAGVWSYNEQFF. CDR3 nucleotide sequence: TGTGCCAGCAGCCCCTTAGCGGGAGTTTGGTCCTACAATGAGCAGTTCTTC. The chain employs TRBV7-6 and TRBJ2-1, with 9 positions matching TRBD2. This CDR3 has 17 residues. CDR1 is SGHVS and CDR2 is FNYEAQ in the germline V gene. Trimming cost V 5 bases and J 1 base; bases outside gene matches: 9.

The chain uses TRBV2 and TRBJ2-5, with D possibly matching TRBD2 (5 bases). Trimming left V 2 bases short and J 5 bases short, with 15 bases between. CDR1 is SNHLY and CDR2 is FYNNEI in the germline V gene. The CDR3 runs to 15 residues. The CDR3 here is CASSEIELPGETQYF. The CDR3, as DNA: TGTGCCAGCAGTGAAATTGAGCTGCCGGGGGAGACCCAGTACTTC.

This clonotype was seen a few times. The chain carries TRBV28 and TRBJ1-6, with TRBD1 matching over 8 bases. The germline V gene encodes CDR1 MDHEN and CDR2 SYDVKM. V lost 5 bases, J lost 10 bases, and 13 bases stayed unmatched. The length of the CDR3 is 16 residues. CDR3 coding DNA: TGTGCCAGCAGTAGTTTTGTGACAGGGGTTGGGTCACCCCTCCACTTT. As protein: CASSSFVTGVGSPLHF.

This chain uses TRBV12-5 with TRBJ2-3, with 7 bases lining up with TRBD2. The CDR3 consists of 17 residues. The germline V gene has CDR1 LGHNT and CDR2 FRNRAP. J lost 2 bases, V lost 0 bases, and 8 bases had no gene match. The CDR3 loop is CASGLVLGGGPTDTQYF. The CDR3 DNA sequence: TGTGCTAGTGGTTTGGTACTCGGGGGAGGGCCCACAGATACGCAGTATTTT.

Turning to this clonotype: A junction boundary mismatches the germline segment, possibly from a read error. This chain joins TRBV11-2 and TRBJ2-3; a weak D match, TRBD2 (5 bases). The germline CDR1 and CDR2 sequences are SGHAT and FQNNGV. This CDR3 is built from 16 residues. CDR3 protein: CACSLGIAILGDTQYF. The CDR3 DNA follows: TGTGCCTGCAGCTTGGGGATAGCGATTCTTGGAGATACGCAGTATTTT.

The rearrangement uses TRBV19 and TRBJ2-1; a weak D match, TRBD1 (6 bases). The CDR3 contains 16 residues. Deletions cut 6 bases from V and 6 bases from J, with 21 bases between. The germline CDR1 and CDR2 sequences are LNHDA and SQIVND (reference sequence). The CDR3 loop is CASSISTRGLGNEQFF. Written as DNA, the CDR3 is TGTGCCAGTAGCATTTCCACGAGGGGGTTGGGCAATGAGCAGTTCTTC.

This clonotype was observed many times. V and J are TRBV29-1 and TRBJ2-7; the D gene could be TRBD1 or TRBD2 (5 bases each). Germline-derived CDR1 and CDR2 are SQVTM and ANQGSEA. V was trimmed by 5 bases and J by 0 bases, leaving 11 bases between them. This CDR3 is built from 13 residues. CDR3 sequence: CSVPGRTSYEQYF. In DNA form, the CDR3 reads TGCAGCGTTCCGGGGCGGACCTCCTACGAGCAGTACTTC.

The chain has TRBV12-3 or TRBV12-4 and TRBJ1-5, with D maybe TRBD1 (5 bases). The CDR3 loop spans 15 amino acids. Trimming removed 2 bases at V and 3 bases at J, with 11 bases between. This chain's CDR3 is CASSLRGANNQPQHF. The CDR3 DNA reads TGTGCCAGCAGTTTACGGGGCGCGAACAATCAGCCCCAGCATTTT.

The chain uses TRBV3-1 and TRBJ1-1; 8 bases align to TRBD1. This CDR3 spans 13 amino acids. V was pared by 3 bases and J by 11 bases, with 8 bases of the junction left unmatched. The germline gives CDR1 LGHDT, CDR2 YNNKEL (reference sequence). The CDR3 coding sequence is TGTGCCAGCAGCCAGAGGACAGGGATTTTGGCTTTCTTT. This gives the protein CASSQRTGILAFF.

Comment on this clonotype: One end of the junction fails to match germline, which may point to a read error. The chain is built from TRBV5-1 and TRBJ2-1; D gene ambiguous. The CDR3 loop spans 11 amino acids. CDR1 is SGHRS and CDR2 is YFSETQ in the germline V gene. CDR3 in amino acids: CASSLGNEHFF. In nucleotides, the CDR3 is TGCGCCAGCAGCTTGGGCAATGAGCACTTCTTC.